What follows are 20 T cell receptor beta chains derived from one specimen sequenced in a study of CD8+CD57+ T cells in acquired aplastic anemia. Genomic DNA was employed as the template in profiling TCR beta VDJ and CDR3. TCRdb used MiXCR to reprocess the reads, holding one entry per CDR3 protein. This sample has 160,000 or so distinct CDR3 sequences, with roughly two thirds found just once. Only patients with CD8+CD57+ cell expansion on flow cytometry were chosen for sequencing. Source material: sorted CD4+, CD8+, or CD8+CD57+ T cells (not recorded which) from PBMCs. The receptors originated from a human donor with aplastic anemia.

V usage is TRBV24-1 and J usage is TRBJ2-1, with D unclear. Trimming cost V 5 bases and J 5 bases, with 18 bases left between them. The CDR3 runs to 16 residues. Germline values: CDR1 KGHDR, CDR2 SFDVKD. The CDR3 spells CATSARGWYANNEQFF. In DNA form, the CDR3 reads TGTGCCACCAGTGCCCGTGGGTGGTACGCGAACAATGAGCAGTTCTTC.

The rearrangement links TRBV7-9 to TRBJ2-2; D unclear. CDR1 and CDR2 from the germline V gene are SEHNR and FQNEAQ (reference sequence). Trimming pared 3 bases from V and 3 bases from J, leaving 2 bases between. The CDR3 has 12 amino acids. In nucleotides, the CDR3 is TGTGCCAGCAGCTTTTACACCGGGGAGCTGTTTTTT. Protein: CASSFYTGELFF.

The genes are TRBV7-8 and TRBJ2-7, with D uncertain. Trimming cost V 3 bases and J 0 bases, with 12 bases left between them. The germline CDR1 and CDR2 sequences are SGHVS and FQNEAQ. CDR3 length equals 15 residues. CDR3 residues: CASSFGRVSSYEQYF. CDR3 nucleotide sequence: TGTGCCAGCAGCTTTGGACGGGTGAGCTCCTACGAGCAGTACTTC. Looking up the rest from reference TRBV7-8 and TRBJ2-7 gives the full variable domain: GAGVSQSPRYKVAKRGQDVALRCDPISGHVSLFWYQQALGQGPEFLTYFQNEAQLDKSGLPSDRFFAERPEGSVSTLKIQRTQQEDSAVYLCASSFGRVSSYEQYFGPGTRLTVT.

This chain connects TRBV10-3 to TRBJ1-5, with a weak D call TRBD1 (5 bases). The V end was cut by 10 bases, the J end by 5 bases, with 15 bases between. CDR3 length equals 13 residues. Germline CDR1 ENHRY, CDR2 SYGVKD. CDR3 in DNA: TGTGCCACGCACGTAGGACAAGATCAGCCCCAGCATTTT. Translating gives CATHVGQDQPQHF.

The V call is TRBV19, the J call TRBJ2-7; perhaps TRBD2 as D (7 bases). The CDR3 is 15 amino acids. V lost 2 bases to trimming and J lost 2 bases, with 13 bases between them. Germline V lookup: CDR1 LNHDA, CDR2 SQIVND (reference sequence). CDR3 sequence reads: CASSIRGGGPYEQYF. The CDR3 DNA sequence: TGTGCCAGTAGTATAAGGGGAGGGGGACCCTACGAGCAGTACTTC.

The chain uses TRBV7-6 and TRBJ2-1, with 8 nucleotides matching TRBD2. Germline assignment: CDR1 SGHVS and CDR2 FNYEAQ. The V gene end was trimmed by 5 bases and the J gene end by 13 bases; junction bases not matched to a gene: 10. This CDR3 is built from 13 residues. The CDR3 bases are TGTGCCAGCAGCCCACAGGAGCGGGGGTTTCAGTTCTTC. It translates to CASSPQERGFQFF.

The CDR3 nucleotides are TGTGCCAGCAGTTACTCTCACAACTCCTACGAGCAGTACTTC. Amino acids: CASSYSHNSYEQYF. V and J are TRBV6-6 and TRBJ2-7; no definite D call. This CDR3 has 14 amino acids. Germline CDR1 and CDR2: MNHNY and SVGAGI (reference sequence). Trimming removed 0 bases at V and 0 bases at J, with 6 bases between.

The chain joins TRBV7-3 to TRBJ2-7; D possibly corresponds to TRBD1 (5 bases). Looked up from germline, CDR1 is SGHTA and CDR2 is FQGTGA. Trimming removed 5 bases at V and 2 bases at J, with 16 bases between. The CDR3 is made up of 15 amino acids. This CDR3 is CASSVGARHTYEQYF. CDR3 DNA sequence: TGTGCCAGCAGCGTTGGGGCGAGACATACCTACGAGCAGTACTTC.

This chain links TRBV5-1 with TRBJ2-5; 9 nucleotides match TRBD2. The CDR3 sequence is 15 residues long. Trimming cost V 6 bases and J 5 bases; bases outside gene matches: 11. Per germline, CDR1 SGHRS and CDR2 YFSETQ. The CDR3 spells CASKGGGAALETQYF. The CDR3 bases are TGCGCCAGCAAGGGCGGGGGGGCGGCCTTGGAGACCCAGTACTTC. The full variable domain, its missing parts supplied by reference TRBV5-1 and TRBJ2-5, is KAGVTQTPRYLIKTRGQQVTLSCSPISGHRSVSWYQQTPGQGLQFLFEYFSETQRNKGNFPGRFSGRQFSNSRSEMNVSTLELGDSALYLCASKGGGAALETQYFGPGTRLLVL.

V is TRBV19 and J is TRBJ1-1, with D possibly TRBD1 on 6 matching bases. Trimming shortened V by 3 bases and J by 0 bases, and 17 bases separated the two germline ends. From germline, CDR1 is LNHDA and CDR2 SQIVND (reference sequence). The CDR3 runs 17 residues. For the CDR3, the DNA is TGTGCCAGTAGTATTAAGGGCCGGGGGGCCGTGAACACTGAAGCTTTCTTT. It specifies CASSIKGRGAVNTEAFF.

This clonotype was seen a single time. The V gene is TRBV29-1, the J gene TRBJ2-2; TRBD2 matches 8 bases. V was clipped by 5 bases and J by 4 bases; unmatched bases: 9. CDR1 and CDR2 from the germline V gene are SQVTM and ANQGSEA. The CDR3 sequence is 15 residues long. The CDR3 DNA reads TGCAGCGTTACACCTAGCGGGCAAGTCACCGGGGAGCTGTTTTTT. Protein sequence: CSVTPSGQVTGELFF.

The chain employs TRBV7-9 and TRBJ2-1; D remains ambiguous. Germline loops: CDR1 SEHNR, CDR2 FQNEAQ (reference sequence). V was clipped by 2 bases and J by 5 bases, with 7 bases between them. The CDR3 loop spans 13 amino acids. This CDR3 reads CASSLFSHNEQFF. The CDR3 DNA is TGTGCCAGCAGCTTATTTTCCCACAATGAGCAGTTCTTC.

Note on this clonotype: This sequence may be a read error, since a much larger clone differs from it by one base. The chain joins TRBV9 to TRBJ2-2; TRBD1 is a possible D gene (6 bases). There are 19 residues in the CDR3. Germline V CDR1 and CDR2: SGDLS, YYNGEE. Trimming took off 3 bases at V and 5 bases at J, with 26 bases between the two ends. The CDR3 DNA follows: TGTGCCAGCAGCGGGACCCCACGACAGGAACCCTGGGCAACCGGGGAGCTGTTTTTT. Translated, it gives CASSGTPRQEPWATGELFF.

The V gene is TRBV7-6, the J gene TRBJ1-1; TRBD1 matches at 8 bases. The CDR3 length is 15 residues. Germline CDR1 SGHVS, CDR2 FNYEAQ. V lost 1 base, J lost 2 bases, and 3 bases stayed unmatched. CDR3 loop: CASSLGTGLNTEAFF. CDR3 coding DNA: TGTGCCAGCAGCTTAGGGACAGGGCTAAACACTGAAGCTTTCTTT.

The table lists this clonotype with a few counts. The chain couples TRBV7-9 to TRBJ2-7; 10 bases map to TRBD2. Germline CDR1 is SEHNR and CDR2 is FQNEAQ (reference sequence). The length of the CDR3 is 15 residues. The J segment lost 3 bases and the V segment lost 3 bases, leaving 5 bases of the junction unmatched. Here the CDR3 reads CASSFSSGSFYEQYF. The CDR3 DNA reads as TGTGCCAGCAGCTTCTCTAGCGGGAGTTTCTACGAGCAGTACTTC.

This clonotype was counted a single time. The CDR3 is CSARDRRRGDTQYF. CDR3 coding DNA: TGCAGTGCTAGAGATCGTCGTCGCGGCGATACGCAGTATTTT. The chain has TRBV20-1 and TRBJ2-3; D is undetermined. V lost 0 bases and J lost 6, with 13 bases in between. Germline CDR1 reads DFQATT; CDR2 reads SNEGSKA (reference sequence). The CDR3 has 14 residues.

The genes are TRBV11-2 and TRBJ1-3; TRBD1 might be the D (5 bases). Per germline, CDR1 SGHAT and CDR2 FQNNGV. With 2 bases removed from V and 4 bases from J, the gap between germline ends came to 12 bases. The CDR3 is made up of 15 amino acids. The CDR3 DNA sequence: TGTGCCAGCAGCTTAACTCAGGGATCCGGAAACACCATATATTTT. Translating gives CASSLTQGSGNTIYF.

This clonotype came up once. J is TRBJ1-4 and V is TRBV20-1, with TRBD1 matching over 7 bases. The CDR3 has 13 residues. The V segment lost 7 bases and the J segment 7 bases; nucleotides outside the gene matches: 9. Germline CDR1 is DFQATT and CDR2 is SNEGSKA (reference sequence). The CDR3 DNA reads TGCAGTGTCCCTGACAGGGCGACTGAAAAACTGTTTTTT. Translating gives CSVPDRATEKLFF.

Only a few counts were recorded for this clonotype. This chain connects TRBV10-3 to TRBJ2-7; 7 positions match TRBD1. Germline loops: CDR1 ENHRY, CDR2 SYGVKD. The CDR3 has 14 residues. V shed 3 bases, J shed 2 bases, and the junction held 4 bases outside the gene matches. CDR3 in amino acids: CAISEPGQPYEQYF. CDR3 sequence (DNA): TGTGCCATCAGTGAACCGGGACAGCCCTACGAGCAGTACTTC.

This sequence joins TRBV19 and TRBJ2-1, with 8 positions matching TRBD2. Germline assignment: CDR1 LNHDA and CDR2 SQIVND (reference sequence). This CDR3 comprises 16 residues. J was trimmed by 3 bases and V by 3 bases; bases with no gene match: 7. CDR3 in amino acids: CASSITSGLNYNEQFF. CDR3 DNA sequence: TGTGCCAGTAGTATCACTAGCGGACTTAACTACAATGAGCAGTTCTTC.